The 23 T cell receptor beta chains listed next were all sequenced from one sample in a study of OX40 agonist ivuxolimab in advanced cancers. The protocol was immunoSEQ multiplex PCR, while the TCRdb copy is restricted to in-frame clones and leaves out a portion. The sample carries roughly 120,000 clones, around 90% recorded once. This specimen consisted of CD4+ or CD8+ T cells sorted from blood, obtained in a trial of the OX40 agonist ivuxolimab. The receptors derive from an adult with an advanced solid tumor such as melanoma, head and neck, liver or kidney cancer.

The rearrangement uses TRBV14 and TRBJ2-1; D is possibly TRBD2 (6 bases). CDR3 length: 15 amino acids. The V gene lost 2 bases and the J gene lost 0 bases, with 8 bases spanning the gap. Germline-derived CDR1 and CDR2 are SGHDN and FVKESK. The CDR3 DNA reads TGTGCCAGCAGCCAATTCGGGAGCTCCTACAATGAGCAGTTCTTC. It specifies CASSQFGSSYNEQFF.

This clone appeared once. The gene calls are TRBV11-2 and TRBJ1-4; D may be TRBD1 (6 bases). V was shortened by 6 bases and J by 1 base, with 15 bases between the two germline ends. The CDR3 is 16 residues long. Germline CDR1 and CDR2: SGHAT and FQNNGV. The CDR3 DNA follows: TGTGCCAGCAGTCCCCGGGAGGGGGGAACTAATGAAAAACTGTTTTTT. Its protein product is CASSPREGGTNEKLFF.

The CDR3 DNA follows: TGCAGCGTGGTTGGGACTAGCGACTGGTATTTCGGCAATGAGCAGTTCTTC. Translating it yields CSVVGTSDWYFGNEQFF. V gene TRBV29-1 combines with J gene TRBJ2-1; TRBD2 matches at 10 bases. Germline assignment: CDR1 SQVTM and CDR2 ANQGSEA. V lost 6 bases, J lost 6 bases, and 17 bases stayed unmatched. CDR3 length equals 17 residues.

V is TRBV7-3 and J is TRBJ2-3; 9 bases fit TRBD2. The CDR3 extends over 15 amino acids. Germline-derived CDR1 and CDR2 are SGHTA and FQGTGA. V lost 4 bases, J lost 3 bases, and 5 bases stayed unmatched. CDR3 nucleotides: TGTGCCAGCAGCTCGTCTAGCGGGATGACAGATACGCAGTATTTT. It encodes CASSSSSGMTDTQYF.

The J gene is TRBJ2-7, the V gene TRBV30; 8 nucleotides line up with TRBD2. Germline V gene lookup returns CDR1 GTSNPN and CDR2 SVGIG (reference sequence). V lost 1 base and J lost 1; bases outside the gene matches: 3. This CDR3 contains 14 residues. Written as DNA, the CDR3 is TGTGCCTGGAGTGCCCGCGGGGGGTCCTACGAGCAGTACTTC. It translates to CAWSARGGSYEQYF.

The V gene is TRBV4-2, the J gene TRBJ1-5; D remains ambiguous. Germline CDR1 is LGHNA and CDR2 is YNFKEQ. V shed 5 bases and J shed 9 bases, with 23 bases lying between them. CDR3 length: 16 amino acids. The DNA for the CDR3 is TGTGCCAGCAGCGTGTCCTTAGGCGGATCTCCGGGGCCCCAGCATTTT. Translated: CASSVSLGGSPGPQHF.

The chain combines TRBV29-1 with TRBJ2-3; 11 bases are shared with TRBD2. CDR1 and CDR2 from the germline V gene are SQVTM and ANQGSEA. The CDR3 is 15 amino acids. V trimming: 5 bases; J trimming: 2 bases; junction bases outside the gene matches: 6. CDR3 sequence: CSVKWTSGSTDTQYF. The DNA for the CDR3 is TGCAGCGTTAAGTGGACTAGCGGGTCCACAGATACGCAGTATTTT.

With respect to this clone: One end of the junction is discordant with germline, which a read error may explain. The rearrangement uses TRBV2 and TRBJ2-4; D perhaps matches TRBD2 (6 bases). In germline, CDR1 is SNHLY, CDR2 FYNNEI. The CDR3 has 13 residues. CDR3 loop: CASSAPGAEGRNF. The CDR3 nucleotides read TGTGCCAGCAGTGCTCCCGGGGCGGAGGGTAGAAACTTC.

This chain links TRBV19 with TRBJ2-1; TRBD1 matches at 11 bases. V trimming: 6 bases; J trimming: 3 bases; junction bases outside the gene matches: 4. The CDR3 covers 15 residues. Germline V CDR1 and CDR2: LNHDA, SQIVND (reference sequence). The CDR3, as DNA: TGTGCCAGTAGGATGGACAGGGGGCTCTACAATGAGCAGTTCTTC. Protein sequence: CASRMDRGLYNEQFF.

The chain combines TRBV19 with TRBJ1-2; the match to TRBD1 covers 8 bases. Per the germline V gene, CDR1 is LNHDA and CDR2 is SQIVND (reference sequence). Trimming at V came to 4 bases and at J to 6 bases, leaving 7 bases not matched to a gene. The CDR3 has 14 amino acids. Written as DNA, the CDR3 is TGTGCCAGTAGTAAAACAGGGGGAAAGGATGGCTACACCTTC. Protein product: CASSKTGGKDGYTF.

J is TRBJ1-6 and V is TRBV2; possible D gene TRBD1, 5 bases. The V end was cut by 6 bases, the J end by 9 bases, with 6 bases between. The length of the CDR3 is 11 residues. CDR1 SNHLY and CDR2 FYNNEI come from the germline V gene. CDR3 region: CASRGASPLHF. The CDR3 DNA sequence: TGTGCCAGCAGAGGGGCTTCACCCCTCCACTTT.

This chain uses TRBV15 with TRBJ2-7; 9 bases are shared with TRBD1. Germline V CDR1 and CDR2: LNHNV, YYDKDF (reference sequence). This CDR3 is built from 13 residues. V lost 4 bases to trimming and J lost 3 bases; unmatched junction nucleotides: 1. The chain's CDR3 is CATSKDRGYEQYF. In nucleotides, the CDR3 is TGTGCCACCAGCAAGGACAGGGGCTACGAGCAGTACTTC.

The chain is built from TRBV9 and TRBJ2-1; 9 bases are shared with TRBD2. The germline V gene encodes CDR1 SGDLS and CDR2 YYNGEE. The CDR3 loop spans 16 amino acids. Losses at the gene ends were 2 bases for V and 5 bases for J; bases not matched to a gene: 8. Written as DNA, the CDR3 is TGTGCCAGCAGCGTTTCCTCGACTAGCGGTAACAATGAGCAGTTCTTC. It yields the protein CASSVSSTSGNNEQFF. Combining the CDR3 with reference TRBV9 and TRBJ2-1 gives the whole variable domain DSGVTQTPKHLITATGQRVTLRCSPRSGDLSVYWYQQSLDQGLQFLIQYYNGEERAKGNILERFSAQQFPDLHSELNLSSLELGDSALYFCASSVSSTSGNNEQFFGPGTRLTVL.

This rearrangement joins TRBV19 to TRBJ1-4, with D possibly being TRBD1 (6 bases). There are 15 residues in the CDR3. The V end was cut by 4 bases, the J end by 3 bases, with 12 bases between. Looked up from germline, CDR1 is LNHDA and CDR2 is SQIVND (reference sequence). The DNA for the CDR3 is TGTGCCAGTAGTACCCAGGGGAAGGCTAATGAAAAACTGTTTTTT. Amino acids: CASSTQGKANEKLFF.

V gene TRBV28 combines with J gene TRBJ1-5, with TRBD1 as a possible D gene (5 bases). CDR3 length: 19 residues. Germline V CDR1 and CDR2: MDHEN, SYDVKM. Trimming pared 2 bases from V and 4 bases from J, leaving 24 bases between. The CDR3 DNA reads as TGTGCCAGCAGTTTAGGCCTCTCGAAAGGGACGATTATTAATCAGCCCCAGCATTTT. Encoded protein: CASSLGLSKGTIINQPQHF.

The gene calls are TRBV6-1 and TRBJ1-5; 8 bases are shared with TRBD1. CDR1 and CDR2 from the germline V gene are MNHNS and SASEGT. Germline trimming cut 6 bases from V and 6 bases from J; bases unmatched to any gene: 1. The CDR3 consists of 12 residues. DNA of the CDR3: TGTGCCAGCAGGGACAGGGCTCAGCCCCAGCATTTT. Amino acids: CASRDRAQPQHF.

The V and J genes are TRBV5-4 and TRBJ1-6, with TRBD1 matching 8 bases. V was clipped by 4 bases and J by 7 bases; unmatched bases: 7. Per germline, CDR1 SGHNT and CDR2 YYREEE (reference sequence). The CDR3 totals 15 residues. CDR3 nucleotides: TGTGCCAGCAGCAGAGAGGGACAGGCAAATTCACCCCTCCACTTT. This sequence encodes CASSREGQANSPLHF.

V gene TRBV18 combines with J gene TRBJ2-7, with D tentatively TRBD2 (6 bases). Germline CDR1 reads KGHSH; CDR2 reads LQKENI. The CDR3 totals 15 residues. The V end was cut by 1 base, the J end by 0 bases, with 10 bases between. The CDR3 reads CASSPRGGNSYEQYF. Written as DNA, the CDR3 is TGTGCCAGCTCACCACGGGGCGGGAACTCCTACGAGCAGTACTTC.

The CDR3 region has the DNA TGTGCCAGTAGCGATCTAGCGGGAGAAGAGACCCAGTACTTC. Its translation: CASSDLAGEETQYF. The chain joins TRBV19 to TRBJ2-5; TRBD2 matches at 10 bases. This CDR3 is built from 14 residues. The V gene's germline CDR1 is LNHDA and CDR2 SQIVND (reference sequence). V was clipped by 6 bases and J by 3 bases; unmatched bases: 4.

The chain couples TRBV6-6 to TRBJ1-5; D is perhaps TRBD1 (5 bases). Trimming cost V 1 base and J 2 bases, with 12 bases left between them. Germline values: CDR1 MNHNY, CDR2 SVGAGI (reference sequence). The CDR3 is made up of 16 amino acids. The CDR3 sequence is CASSYFQGEGNQPQHF. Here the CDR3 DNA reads TGTGCCAGCAGTTACTTTCAGGGAGAGGGCAATCAGCCCCAGCATTTT.

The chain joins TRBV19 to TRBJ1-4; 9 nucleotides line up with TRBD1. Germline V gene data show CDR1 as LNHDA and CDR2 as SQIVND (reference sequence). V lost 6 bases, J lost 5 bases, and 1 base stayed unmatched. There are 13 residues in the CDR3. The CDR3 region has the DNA TGTGCCAGTAGGGACAGGGGAAATGAAAAACTGTTTTTT. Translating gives CASRDRGNEKLFF.

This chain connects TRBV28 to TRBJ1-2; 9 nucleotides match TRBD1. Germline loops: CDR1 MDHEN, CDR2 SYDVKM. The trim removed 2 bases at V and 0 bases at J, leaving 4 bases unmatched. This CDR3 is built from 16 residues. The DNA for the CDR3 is TGTGCCAGCAGTTTAGACAGGGGGACGGCTAACTATGGCTACACCTTC. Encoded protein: CASSLDRGTANYGYTF.

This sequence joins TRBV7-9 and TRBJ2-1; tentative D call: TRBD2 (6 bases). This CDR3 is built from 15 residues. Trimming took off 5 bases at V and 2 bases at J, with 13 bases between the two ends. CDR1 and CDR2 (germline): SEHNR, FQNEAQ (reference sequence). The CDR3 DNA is TGTGCCAGCAGCCCCGCCGGGAGTACCTACAATGAGCAGTTCTTC. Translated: CASSPAGSTYNEQFF.